The T cell receptor (beta chain) described here comes from a study of blood T cell repertoires in COVID-19. Overall study context: Spain, Italy and the United States supplied samples that represented acute and convalescent COVID-19. From T cells, B-cell-depleted T cells, or PBMCs came the material, which was cDNA or gDNA.

Original handling: Amplified reference gene primers provided the basis for estimating nucleated cell counts. Repertoires were generated with immunoSEQ multiplex PCR, while TCRdb's copy carries only in-frame clones and drops some. The D gene and trimming were derived from the DNA, and the V and J assignments and clone size from that table. The table records 120,000 or so clones, around 87% of them present only once. Unmatched junction bases numbered 5, after V lost 0 bases and J lost 3 bases. Germline CDR1 is SGHRS and CDR2 is YFSETQ. This CDR3 spans 15 amino acids. The TCR comes from a woman in her 70s with acute or convalescent COVID-19. The chain joins TRBV5-1 to TRBJ1-2; 7 nucleotides align to TRBD1. The material sequenced was peripheral blood. The CDR3 region has the DNA TGCGCCAGCAGCTTGGTATTCGGGACAGACTATGGCTACACCTTC. It encodes CASSLVFGTDYGYTF. Complete variable domain (other parts from reference TRBV5-1 and TRBJ1-2): KAGVTQTPRYLIKTRGQQVTLSCSPISGHRSVSWYQQTPGQGLQFLFEYFSETQRNKGNFPGRFSGRQFSNSRSEMNVSTLELGDSALYLCASSLVFGTDYGYTFGSGTRLTVV.